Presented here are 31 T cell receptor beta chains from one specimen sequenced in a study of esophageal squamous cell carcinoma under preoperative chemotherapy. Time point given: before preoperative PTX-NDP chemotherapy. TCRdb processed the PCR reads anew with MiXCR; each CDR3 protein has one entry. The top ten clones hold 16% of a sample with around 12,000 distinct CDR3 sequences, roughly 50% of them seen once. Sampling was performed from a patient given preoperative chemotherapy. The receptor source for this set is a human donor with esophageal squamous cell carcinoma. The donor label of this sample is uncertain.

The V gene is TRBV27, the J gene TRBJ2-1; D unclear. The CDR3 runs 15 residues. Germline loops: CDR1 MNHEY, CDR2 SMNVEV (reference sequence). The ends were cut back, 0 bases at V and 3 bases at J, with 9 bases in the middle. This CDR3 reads CASSLSRPSYNEQFF. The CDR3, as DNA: TGTGCCAGCAGTTTATCCAGGCCTAGCTACAATGAGCAGTTCTTC.

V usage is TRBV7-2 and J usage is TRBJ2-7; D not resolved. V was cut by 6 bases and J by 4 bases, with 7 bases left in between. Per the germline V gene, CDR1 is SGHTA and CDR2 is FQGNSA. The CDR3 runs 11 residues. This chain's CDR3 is CASSPGYEQYF. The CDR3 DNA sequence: TGTGCCAGCAGTCCAGGATACGAGCAGTACTTC.

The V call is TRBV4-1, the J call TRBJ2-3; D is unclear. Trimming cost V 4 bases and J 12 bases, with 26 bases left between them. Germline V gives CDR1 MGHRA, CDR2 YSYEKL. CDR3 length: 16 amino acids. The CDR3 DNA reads TGCGCCAGCAGCCCTCCCAGTCGGAGTCAGATCAGGAAACAGTATTTT. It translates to CASSPPSRSQIRKQYF.

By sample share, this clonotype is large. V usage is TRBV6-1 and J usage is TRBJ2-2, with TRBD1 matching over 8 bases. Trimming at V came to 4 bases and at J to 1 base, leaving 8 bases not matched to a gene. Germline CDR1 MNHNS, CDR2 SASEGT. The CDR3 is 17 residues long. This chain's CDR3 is CASSGRPGTGNTGELFF. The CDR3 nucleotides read TGTGCCAGCAGTGGACGTCCCGGGACAGGGAACACCGGGGAGCTGTTTTTT.

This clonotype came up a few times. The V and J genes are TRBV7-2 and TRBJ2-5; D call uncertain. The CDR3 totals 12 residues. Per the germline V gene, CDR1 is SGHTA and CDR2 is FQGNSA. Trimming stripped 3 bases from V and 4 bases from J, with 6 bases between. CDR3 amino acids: CASSFSGETQYF. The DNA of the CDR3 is TGTGCCAGCAGCTTCTCGGGAGAGACCCAGTACTTC.

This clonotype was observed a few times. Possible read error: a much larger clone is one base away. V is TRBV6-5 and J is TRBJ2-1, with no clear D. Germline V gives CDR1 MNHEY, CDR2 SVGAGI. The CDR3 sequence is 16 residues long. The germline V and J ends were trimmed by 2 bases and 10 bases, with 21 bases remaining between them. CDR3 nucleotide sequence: TGTGCCAGCAGTTACGCCCTACCTATAAGCTCCTACGAGCAGTTCTTC. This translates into CASSYALPISSYEQFF.

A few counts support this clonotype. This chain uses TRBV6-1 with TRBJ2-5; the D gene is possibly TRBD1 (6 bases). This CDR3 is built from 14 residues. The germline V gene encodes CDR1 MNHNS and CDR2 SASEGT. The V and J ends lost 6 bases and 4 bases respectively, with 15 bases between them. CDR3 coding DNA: TGTGCCAGCAGGTGGCAGGGGACACCAGAGACCCAGTACTTC. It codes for CASRWQGTPETQYF.

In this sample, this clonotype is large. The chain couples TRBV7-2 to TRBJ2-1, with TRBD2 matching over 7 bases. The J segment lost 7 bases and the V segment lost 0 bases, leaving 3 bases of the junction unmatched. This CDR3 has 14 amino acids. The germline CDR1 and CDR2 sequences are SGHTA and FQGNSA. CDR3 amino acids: CASSLAGGFNEQFF. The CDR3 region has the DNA TGTGCCAGCAGCTTAGCGGGAGGGTTTAATGAGCAGTTCTTC.

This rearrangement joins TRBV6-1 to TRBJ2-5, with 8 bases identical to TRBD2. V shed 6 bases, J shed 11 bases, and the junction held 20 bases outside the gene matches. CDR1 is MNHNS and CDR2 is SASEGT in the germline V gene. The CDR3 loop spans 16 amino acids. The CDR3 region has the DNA TGTGCCAGCAGGCCGGGACTAGGTTCCCCCCAGAATGAGCAGTACTTC. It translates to CASRPGLGSPQNEQYF.

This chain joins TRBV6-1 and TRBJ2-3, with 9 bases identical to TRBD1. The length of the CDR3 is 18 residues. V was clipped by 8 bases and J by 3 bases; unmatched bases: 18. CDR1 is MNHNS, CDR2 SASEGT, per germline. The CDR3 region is CASYPIWDRAGETDTQYF. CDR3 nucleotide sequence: TGTGCCAGCTACCCGATTTGGGACAGGGCAGGGGAAACAGATACGCAGTATTTT.

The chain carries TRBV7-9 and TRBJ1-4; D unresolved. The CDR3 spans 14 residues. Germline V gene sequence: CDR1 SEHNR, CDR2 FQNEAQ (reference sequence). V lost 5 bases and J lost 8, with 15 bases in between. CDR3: CASSPTSDREKLFF. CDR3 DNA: TGTGCCAGCAGCCCAACCTCCGACCGGGAAAAACTGTTTTTT.

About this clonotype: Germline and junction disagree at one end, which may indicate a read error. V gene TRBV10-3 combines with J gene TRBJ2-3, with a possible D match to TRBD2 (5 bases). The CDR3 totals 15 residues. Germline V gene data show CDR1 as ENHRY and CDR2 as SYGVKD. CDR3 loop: CAMAPGDRGTETQYF. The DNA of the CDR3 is TGTGCCATGGCCCCCGGGGATCGAGGCACAGAGACCCAGTATTTC.

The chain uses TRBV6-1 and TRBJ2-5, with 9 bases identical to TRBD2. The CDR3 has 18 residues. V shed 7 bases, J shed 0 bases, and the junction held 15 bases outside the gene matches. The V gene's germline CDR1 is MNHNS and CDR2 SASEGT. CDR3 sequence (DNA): TGTGCCAGCATCCTAAGTCGGCTAGCGGGAAAGTACCAAGAGACCCAGTACTTC. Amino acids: CASILSRLAGKYQETQYF.

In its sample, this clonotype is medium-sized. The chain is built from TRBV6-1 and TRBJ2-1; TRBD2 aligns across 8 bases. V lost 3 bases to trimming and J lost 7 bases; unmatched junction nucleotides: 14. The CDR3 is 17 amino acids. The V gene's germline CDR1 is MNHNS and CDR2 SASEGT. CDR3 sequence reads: CASSDRVSSGRGNEQFF. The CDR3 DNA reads TGTGCCAGCAGTGATAGAGTGTCCAGCGGGAGAGGTAATGAGCAGTTCTTC.

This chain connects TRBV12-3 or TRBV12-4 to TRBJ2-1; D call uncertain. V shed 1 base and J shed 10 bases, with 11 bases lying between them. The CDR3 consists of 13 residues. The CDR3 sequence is CASSLGPAAEQFF. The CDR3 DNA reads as TGTGCCAGCAGTTTAGGGCCGGCCGCGGAGCAGTTCTTC.

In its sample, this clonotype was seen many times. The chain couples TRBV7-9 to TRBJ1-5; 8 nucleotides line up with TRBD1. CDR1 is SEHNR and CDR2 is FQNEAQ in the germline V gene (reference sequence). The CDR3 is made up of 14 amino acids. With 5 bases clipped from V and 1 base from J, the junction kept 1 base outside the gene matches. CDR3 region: CASSRTGSNQPQHF. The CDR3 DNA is TGTGCCAGCAGCCGGACAGGGAGCAATCAGCCCCAGCATTTT.

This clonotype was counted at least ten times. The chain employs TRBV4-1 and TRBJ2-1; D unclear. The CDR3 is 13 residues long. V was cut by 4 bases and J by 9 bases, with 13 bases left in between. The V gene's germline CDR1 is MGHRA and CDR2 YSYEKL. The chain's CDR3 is CASSRAARGEQFF. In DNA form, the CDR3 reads TGCGCCAGCAGCCGTGCCGCTAGAGGTGAGCAGTTCTTC.

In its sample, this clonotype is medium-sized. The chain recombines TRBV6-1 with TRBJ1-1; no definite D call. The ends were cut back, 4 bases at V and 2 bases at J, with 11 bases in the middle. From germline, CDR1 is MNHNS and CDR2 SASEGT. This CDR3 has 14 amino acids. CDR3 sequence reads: CASSASHSNTEAFF. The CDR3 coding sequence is TGTGCCAGCAGTGCCTCTCACAGCAACACTGAAGCTTTCTTT.

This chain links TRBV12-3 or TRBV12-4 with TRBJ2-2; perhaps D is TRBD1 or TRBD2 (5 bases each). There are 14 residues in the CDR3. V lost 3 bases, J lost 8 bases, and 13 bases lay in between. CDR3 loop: CASSLGLAGGELFF. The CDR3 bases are TGTGCCAGCAGTTTGGGGCTAGCTGGGGGGGAGCTGTTTTTT.

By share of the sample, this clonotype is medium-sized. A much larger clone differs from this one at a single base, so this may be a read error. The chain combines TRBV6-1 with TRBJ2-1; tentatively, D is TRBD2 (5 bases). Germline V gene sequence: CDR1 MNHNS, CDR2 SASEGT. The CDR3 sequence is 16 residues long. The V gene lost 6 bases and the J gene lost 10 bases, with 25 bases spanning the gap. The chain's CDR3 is CASRKTGLILSYEQFF. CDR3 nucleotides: TGTGCCAGCAGAAAAACTGGACTCATTTTATCCTACGAGCAGTTCTTC.

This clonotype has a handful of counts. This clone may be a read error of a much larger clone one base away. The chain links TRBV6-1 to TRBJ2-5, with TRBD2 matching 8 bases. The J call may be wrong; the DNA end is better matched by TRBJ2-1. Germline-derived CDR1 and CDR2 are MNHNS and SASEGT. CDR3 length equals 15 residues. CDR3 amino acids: CASSTRGGPRETQFF. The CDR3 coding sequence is TGTGCCAGCAGTACCCGGGGGGGTCCCAGGGAGACCCAGTTCTTC.

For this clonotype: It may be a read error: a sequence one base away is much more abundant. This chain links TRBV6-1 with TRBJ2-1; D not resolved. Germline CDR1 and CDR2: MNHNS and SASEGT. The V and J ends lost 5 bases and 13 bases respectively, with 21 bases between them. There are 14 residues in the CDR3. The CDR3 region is CASSPLGGQETQFF. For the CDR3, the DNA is TGTGCCAGCAGTCCCCTTGGCGGCCAAGAGACCCAGTTCTTC.

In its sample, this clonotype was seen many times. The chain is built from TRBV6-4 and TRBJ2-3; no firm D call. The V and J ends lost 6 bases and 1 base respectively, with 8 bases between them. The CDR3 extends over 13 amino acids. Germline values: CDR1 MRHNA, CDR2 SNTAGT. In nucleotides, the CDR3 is TGTGCCAGCAGCCTGGACCGCACAGATACGCAGTATTTT. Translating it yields CASSLDRTDTQYF.

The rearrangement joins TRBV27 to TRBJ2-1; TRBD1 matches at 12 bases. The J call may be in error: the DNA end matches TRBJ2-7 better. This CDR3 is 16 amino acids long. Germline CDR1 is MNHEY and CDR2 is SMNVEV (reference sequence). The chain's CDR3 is CASSLTLGTGGVEQYF. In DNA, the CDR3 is TGTGCCAGCAGTTTAACCCTAGGGACAGGGGGCGTCGAGCAGTACTTC.

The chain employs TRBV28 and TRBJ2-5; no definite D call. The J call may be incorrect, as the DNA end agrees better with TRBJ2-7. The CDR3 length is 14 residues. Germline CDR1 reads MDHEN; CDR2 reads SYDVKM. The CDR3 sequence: CASSLPRRSYEQYF. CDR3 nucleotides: TGTGCCAGCAGTTTACCCCGAAGGAGCTACGAGCAGTACTTC.

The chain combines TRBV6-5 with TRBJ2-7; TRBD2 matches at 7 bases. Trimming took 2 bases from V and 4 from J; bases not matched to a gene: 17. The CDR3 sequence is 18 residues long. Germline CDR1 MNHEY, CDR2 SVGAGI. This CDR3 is CASSYRVKSRTRQYEQYF. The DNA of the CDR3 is TGTGCCAGCAGTTACAGAGTCAAAAGTCGGACTAGACAATACGAGCAGTACTTC.

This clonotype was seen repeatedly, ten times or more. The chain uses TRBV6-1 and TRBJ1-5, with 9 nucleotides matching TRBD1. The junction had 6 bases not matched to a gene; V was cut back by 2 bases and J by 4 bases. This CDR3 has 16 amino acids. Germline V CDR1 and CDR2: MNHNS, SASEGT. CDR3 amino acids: CASSESRDRANQPQHF. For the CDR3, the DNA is TGTGCCAGCAGTGAATCCAGGGACAGGGCAAATCAGCCCCAGCATTTT.

CDR3 DNA: TGTGCCAGCAGCCTGACTAGCGGGAGCTCCGGGGAGCTGTTTTTT. Encoded protein: CASSLTSGSSGELFF. The chain joins TRBV7-2 to TRBJ2-2, with 12 nucleotides matching TRBD2. J was trimmed by 6 bases and V by 5 bases; bases with no gene match: 4. The length of the CDR3 is 15 residues. Germline V gives CDR1 SGHTA, CDR2 FQGNSA.

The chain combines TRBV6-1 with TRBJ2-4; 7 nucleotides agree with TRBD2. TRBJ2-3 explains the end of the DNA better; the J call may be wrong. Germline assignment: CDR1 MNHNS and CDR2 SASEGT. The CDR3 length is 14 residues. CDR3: CAGRGGGGKNTQYF. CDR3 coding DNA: TGTGCCGGTCGGGGCGGGGGAGGCAAAAACACGCAGTATTTT.

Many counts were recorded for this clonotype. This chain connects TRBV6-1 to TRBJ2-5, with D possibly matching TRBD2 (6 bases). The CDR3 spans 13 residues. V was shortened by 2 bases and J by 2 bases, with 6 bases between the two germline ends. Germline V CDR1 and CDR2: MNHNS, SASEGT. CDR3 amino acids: CASSEREQETQYF. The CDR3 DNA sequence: TGTGCCAGCAGTGAACGGGAGCAAGAGACCCAGTACTTC.

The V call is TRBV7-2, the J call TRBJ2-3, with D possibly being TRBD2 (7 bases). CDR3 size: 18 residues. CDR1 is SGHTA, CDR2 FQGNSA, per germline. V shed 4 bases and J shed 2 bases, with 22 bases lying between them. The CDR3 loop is CASSYRPLRGAHTDTQYF. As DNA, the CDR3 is TGTGCCAGCAGCTATCGCCCCCTCCGGGGGGCCCACACAGATACGCAGTATTTT.